The clone carrying this TCR beta chain was observed a handful of times. The data were obtained in a study of blood T cell repertoires in COVID-19. Germline CDR1 is LNHDA and CDR2 is SQIVND (reference sequence). Trimming removed 11 bases at V and 0 bases at J, with 19 bases between. CDR3 size: 15 residues. Measured with immunoSEQ multiplex PCR; TCRdb has only the in-frame clones, and not every one. The sample has fewer than 400,000 clones; about nine tenths are singletons. V usage is TRBV19 and J usage is TRBJ1-1; D possibly corresponds to TRBD1 (6 bases). The sequenced material came from PBMCs or T cells enriched from blood (not recorded which). The clonotype was recovered from a man aged 30 to 45 who had recovered from COVID-19. The CDR3 DNA reads as TGTGCCGCAGGGATAAAGGCAGGGGTGAACACTGAAGCTTTCTTT. Translating gives CAAGIKAGVNTEAFF.